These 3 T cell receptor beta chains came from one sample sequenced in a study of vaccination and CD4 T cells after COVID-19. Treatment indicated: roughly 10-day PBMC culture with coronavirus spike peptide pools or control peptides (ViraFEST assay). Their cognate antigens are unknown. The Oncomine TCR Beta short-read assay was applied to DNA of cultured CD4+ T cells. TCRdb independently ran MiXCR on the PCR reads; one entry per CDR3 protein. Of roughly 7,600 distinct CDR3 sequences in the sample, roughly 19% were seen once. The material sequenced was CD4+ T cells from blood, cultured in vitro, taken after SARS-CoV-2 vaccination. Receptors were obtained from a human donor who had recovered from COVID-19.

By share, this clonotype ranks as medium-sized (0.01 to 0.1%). CDR3 sequence: CSASTGAGGELFF. The CDR3 nucleotides read TGCAGTGCTTCCACAGGGGCGGGCGGGGAGCTGTTTTTT. This sequence joins TRBV20-1 and TRBJ2-2, with TRBD1 matching over 7 bases. This CDR3 has 13 amino acids. The V gene's germline CDR1 is DFQATT and CDR2 SNEGSKA (reference sequence). The V and J ends lost 5 bases and 7 bases, in that order; junction bases with no gene match: 7.

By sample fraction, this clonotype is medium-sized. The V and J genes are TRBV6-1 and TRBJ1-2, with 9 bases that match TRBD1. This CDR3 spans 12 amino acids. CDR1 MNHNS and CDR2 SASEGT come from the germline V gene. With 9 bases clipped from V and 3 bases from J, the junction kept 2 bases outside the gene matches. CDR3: CASRTGDYGYTF. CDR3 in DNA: TGTGCCAGTAGGACAGGGGACTATGGCTACACCTTC.

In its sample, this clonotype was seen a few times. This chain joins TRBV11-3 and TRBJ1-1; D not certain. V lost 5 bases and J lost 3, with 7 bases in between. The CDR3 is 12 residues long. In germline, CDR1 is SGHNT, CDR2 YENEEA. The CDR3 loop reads CASSTTYTEAFF. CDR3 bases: TGTGCCAGCAGCACGACCTACACTGAAGCTTTCTTT.